This T cell receptor (beta chain) was observed in a study of T cell repertoires in cytomegalovirus infection. Study details: Public TCR beta signatures indicated both CMV infection and matching HLA type.

Points from the study as a whole: Totalled public TCR beta family frequency picked out people who carried CMV plus the relevant HLA.

This clonotype turned up a few times. Its antigen is undetermined. In TCRdb, the reads were re-called with MiXCR into one record per CDR3 protein. Of about 150,000 distinct CDR3 sequences in the sample, about 20% are singletons; the top ten hold approximately 11%. The CDR3 sequence is 14 residues long. From germline, CDR1 is LNHNV and CDR2 YYDKDF (reference sequence). Between the trimmed V and J ends, which lost 3 bases and 9 bases, there was a span of 12 bases. The sequenced sample was PBMCs. This sequence was found in a human donor in good health (CMV status not recorded). Some clones in this sample may be carry-over from other donors' samples. V gene TRBV15 combines with J gene TRBJ1-6; D is uncertain. The CDR3 loop is CATSSRYSGSPLHF. The CDR3 nucleotides read TGTGCCACCAGCAGTCGCTATTCGGGTTCACCCCTCCACTTT.